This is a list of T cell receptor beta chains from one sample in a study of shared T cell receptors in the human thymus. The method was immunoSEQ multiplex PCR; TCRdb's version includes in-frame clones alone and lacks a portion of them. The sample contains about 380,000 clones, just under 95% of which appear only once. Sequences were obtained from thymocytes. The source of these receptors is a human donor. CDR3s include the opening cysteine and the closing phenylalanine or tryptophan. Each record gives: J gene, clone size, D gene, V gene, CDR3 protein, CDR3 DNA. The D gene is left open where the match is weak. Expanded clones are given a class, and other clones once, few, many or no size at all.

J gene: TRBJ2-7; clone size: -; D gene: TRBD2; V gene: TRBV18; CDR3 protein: CASSRFLAGGTYEQYF; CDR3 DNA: TGTGCCAGCTCACGTTTTTTAGCGGGAGGGACCTACGAGCAGTACTTC
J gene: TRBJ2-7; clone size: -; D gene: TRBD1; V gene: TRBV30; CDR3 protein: CAWSFRDRAYEQYF; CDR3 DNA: TGTGCCTGGAGTTTCCGGGACAGGGCTTACGAGCAGTACTTC
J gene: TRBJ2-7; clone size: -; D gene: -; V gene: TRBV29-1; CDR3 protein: CSVEGQSRGQYF; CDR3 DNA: TGCAGCGTTGAAGGACAGTCAAGGGGGCAGTACTTC
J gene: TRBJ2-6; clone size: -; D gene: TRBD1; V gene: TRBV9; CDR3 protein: CASSVEGERTGIGANVLTF; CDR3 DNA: TGTGCCAGCAGCGTAGAGGGAGAGAGGACAGGGATCGGGGCCAACGTCCTGACTTTC
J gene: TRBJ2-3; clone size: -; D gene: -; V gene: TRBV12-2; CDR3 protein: CASRTTTGVWGTDTQYF; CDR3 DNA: TGTGCAAGTCGGACTACCACAGGGGTATGGGGCACAGATACGCAGTATTTT
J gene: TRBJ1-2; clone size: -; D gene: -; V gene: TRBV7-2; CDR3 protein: CASSLGDGSDGYTF; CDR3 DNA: TGTGCCAGCAGCTTAGGGGACGGCTCTGACGGCTACACCTTC
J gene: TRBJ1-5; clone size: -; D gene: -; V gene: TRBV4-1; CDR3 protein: CASSEREGGNQPQHF; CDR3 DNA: TGCGCCAGCAGCGAGAGAGAAGGTGGCAATCAGCCCCAGCATTTT
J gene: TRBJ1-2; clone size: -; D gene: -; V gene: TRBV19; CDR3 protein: CASSQSNNYGYTF; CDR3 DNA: TGTGCCAGTAGTCAATCGAACAACTATGGCTACACCTTC
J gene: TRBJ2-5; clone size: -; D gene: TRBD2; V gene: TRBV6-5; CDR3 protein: CASRTGLAGVVTQYF; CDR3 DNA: TGTGCCAGCAGGACGGGACTAGCGGGGGTGGTGACCCAGTACTTC
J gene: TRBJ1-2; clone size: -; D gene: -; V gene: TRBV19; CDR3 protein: CASSVSSRDCDYGYTF; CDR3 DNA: TGTGCCAGTAGTGTATCATCCCGGGACTGCGATTATGGCTACACCTTC
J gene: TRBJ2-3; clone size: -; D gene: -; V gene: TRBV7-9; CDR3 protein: CASSPGVDTQYF; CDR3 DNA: TGTGCCAGCAGCCCAGGAGTGGATACGCAGTATTTT
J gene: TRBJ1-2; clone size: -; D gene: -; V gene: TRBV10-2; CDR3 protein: CASTPGYGYTF; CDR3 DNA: TGCGCCAGCACCCCAGGCTATGGCTACACCTTC
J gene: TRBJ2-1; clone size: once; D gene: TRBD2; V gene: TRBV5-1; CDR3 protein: CASSSGTSGIHEQFF; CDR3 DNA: TGCGCCAGCAGTTCCGGGACTAGCGGGATCCATGAGCAGTTCTTC
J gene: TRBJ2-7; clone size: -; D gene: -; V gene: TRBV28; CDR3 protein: CASSLRRRDSYEQYF; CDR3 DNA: TGTGCCAGCAGTTTACGCCGCAGGGACTCCTACGAGCAGTACTTC
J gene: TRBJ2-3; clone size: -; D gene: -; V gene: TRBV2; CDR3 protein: CASSGDATSTDTQYF; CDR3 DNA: TGTGCCAGCAGTGGGGATGCGACTAGCACAGATACGCAGTATTTT
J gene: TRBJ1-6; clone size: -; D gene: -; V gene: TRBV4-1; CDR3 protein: CASSPQRSSYNSPLHF; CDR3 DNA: TGCGCCAGCAGCCCCCAGAGAAGCTCCTATAATTCACCCCTCCACTTT
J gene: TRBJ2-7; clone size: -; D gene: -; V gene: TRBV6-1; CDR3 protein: CASTEMTGHEQYF; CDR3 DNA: TGTGCCAGCACAGAAATGACGGGTCACGAGCAGTACTTC
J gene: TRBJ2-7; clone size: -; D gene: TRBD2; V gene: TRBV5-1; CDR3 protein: CASSSSGSSYEQYF; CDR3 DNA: TGCGCCAGCTCATCTAGCGGGAGCTCCTACGAGCAGTACTTC